Presented here are 21 T cell receptor beta chains from one specimen sequenced in a study of blood T cells in healthy people across ages. PCR was performed a second time for 7 to 11 cycles using a sample-barcoded 5' primer and a J-beta primer mix. One entry per CDR3 protein results from TCRdb running MiXCR on the 5' RACE reads. In the table there are approximately 850,000 distinct CDR3 sequences, roughly 50% of which are singletons. Material: blood. These receptor sequences come from a man under 40 in good health.

V usage is TRBV21-1 and J usage is TRBJ2-1; the table assigns TRBD2, which was not confirmed against the DNA. TRBV21-1 is tagged as a pseudogene. This CDR3 has 14 amino acids. The CDR3 is CASSKVEGGNEQFF. CDR3 DNA sequence: TGTGCCAGCAGCAAAGTAGAGGGAGGCAATGAGCAGTTCTTC.

V and J are TRBV28 and TRBJ2-7; 10 bases map to TRBD1. The germline gives CDR1 MDHEN, CDR2 SYDVKM. The CDR3 consists of 15 residues. V was clipped by 5 bases and J by 6 bases; unmatched bases: 10. The CDR3 reads CASSGSGTGDREQYF. CDR3 in DNA: TGTGCCAGCAGTGGCTCCGGGACAGGGGACCGCGAGCAGTACTTC. Full variable domain (rest looked up from reference TRBV28 and TRBJ2-7): DVKVTQSSRYLVKRTGEKVFLECVQDMDHENMFWYRQDPGLGLRLIYFSYDVKMKEKGDIPEGYSVSREKKERFSLILESASTNQTSMYLCASSGSGTGDREQYFGPGTRLTVT.

This chain links TRBV6-5 with TRBJ2-1, with 10 positions matching TRBD2. This CDR3 spans 14 amino acids. The V gene's germline CDR1 is MNHEY and CDR2 SVGAGI. The ends lost 6 bases at V and 10 bases at J; junction bases unmatched: 9. In DNA form, the CDR3 reads TGTGCCAGCAGCCCCGGGACTAGCGTCTGGGAGCAGTTCTTC. Protein sequence: CASSPGTSVWEQFF.

The chain recombines TRBV6-6 with TRBJ1-2; D may be TRBD1 (6 bases). CDR3 length: 15 amino acids. With 6 bases removed from V and 0 bases from J, the gap between germline ends came to 14 bases. The V gene's germline CDR1 is MNHNY and CDR2 SVGAGI (reference sequence). CDR3 sequence reads: CASRLDSGTNYGYTF. CDR3 nucleotides: TGTGCCAGCAGACTGGACAGTGGAACTAACTATGGCTACACCTTC.

At least ten counts were recorded for this clonotype. The rearrangement links TRBV7-6 to TRBJ2-1; the match to TRBD2 covers 10 bases. This CDR3 has 13 residues. V lost 8 bases, J lost 8 bases, and 6 bases stayed unmatched. CDR1 is SGHVS and CDR2 is FNYEAQ in the germline V gene. The CDR3 here is CASGTSGKDEQFF. The CDR3 DNA reads TGTGCCAGCGGAACTAGCGGGAAAGATGAGCAGTTCTTC.

This chain joins TRBV7-8 and TRBJ2-5; a weak D match, TRBD1 (6 bases). This CDR3 region has 18 residues. V was pared by 4 bases and J by 10 bases, with 31 bases between. Germline V gene sequence: CDR1 SGHVS, CDR2 FQNEAQ. The CDR3 sequence is CASSSPAHEERGGRGQYF. Here the CDR3 DNA reads TGTGCCAGCAGCTCCCCAGCACACGAAGAAAGGGGTGGCAGGGGCCAGTACTTC.

This clonotype was counted at least ten times. V usage is TRBV9 and J usage is TRBJ1-6; D remains unclear. The V gene lost 2 bases and the J gene lost 9 bases, with 9 bases spanning the gap. The germline V gene has CDR1 SGDLS and CDR2 YYNGEE. This CDR3 is 13 amino acids long. The CDR3 nucleotides read TGTGCCAGCAGCGTGTTAGACCTTTCACCCCTCCACTTT. It specifies CASSVLDLSPLHF.

This chain uses TRBV6-1 with TRBJ2-7; the D is unclear. CDR1 is MNHNS, CDR2 SASEGT, per germline. The CDR3 sequence is 17 residues long. V was shortened by 2 bases and J by 3 bases, with 20 bases between the two germline ends. The CDR3 loop is CASSEREDGLGFYEQYF. In DNA form, the CDR3 reads TGTGCCAGCAGTGAAAGAGAGGACGGCCTAGGATTCTACGAGCAGTACTTC.

This clonotype showed up just a few times. The V gene is TRBV20-1, the J gene TRBJ2-1; 10 bases map to TRBD2. Germline V CDR1 and CDR2: DFQATT, SNEGSKA (reference sequence). The V and J ends lost 1 base and 10 bases, in that order; junction bases with no gene match: 7. The CDR3 is made up of 14 amino acids. CDR3 amino acids: CSARGGTSVHEQFF. DNA for the CDR3: TGCAGTGCTAGAGGTGGGACTAGCGTCCACGAGCAGTTCTTC.

V is TRBV7-6 and J is TRBJ1-4; D is ambiguous. CDR3 length: 17 amino acids. The V end was cut by 5 bases, the J end by 0 bases, with 16 bases between. Germline CDR1 reads SGHVS; CDR2 reads FNYEAQ. The CDR3: CASSPRPTLATNEKLFF. The CDR3 region has the DNA TGTGCCAGCAGCCCTAGACCTACTTTGGCAACTAATGAAAAACTGTTTTTT.

V is TRBV7-8 and J is TRBJ2-1; TRBD2 might be the D (5 bases). CDR1 is SGHVS and CDR2 is FQNEAQ in the germline V gene. The CDR3 is 16 amino acids. Trimming removed 0 bases at V and 4 bases at J, with 13 bases between. This chain's CDR3 is CASSLAEASPYNEQFF. The CDR3 nucleotides read TGTGCCAGCAGCTTAGCAGAGGCTAGCCCGTACAATGAGCAGTTCTTC.

V gene TRBV21-1 combines with J gene TRBJ2-1. TRBV21-1 is given as a pseudogene. The CDR3 runs 13 residues. CDR3 protein: CAKDAPTYNEQFF. CDR3 nucleotide sequence: TGTGCCAAAGACGCACCTACCTACAATGAGCAGTTCTTC.

Worth noting for this clonotype: The CDR3 ends on some other residue instead of the conserved phenylalanine or tryptophan, so this is likely a read error. The CDR3 nucleotides read TGCAGTGCCCCCGACTATTCCGGGGCGGGGACCCAGTACTAC. Translation: CSAPDYSGAGTQYY. This chain uses TRBV20-1 with TRBJ2-5; possibly TRBD1 or TRBD2 for D (5 bases each). Germline CDR1 is DFQATT and CDR2 is SNEGSKA (reference sequence). There are 14 residues in the CDR3. V lost 6 bases to trimming and J lost 7 bases, with 21 bases between them.

The CDR3 here is CASSDTVYGYTF. In nucleotides, the CDR3 is TGTGCCAGCAGTGACACAGTCTATGGCTACACCTTC. The chain recombines TRBV6-1 with TRBJ1-2, with D unresolved. Germline loops: CDR1 MNHNS, CDR2 SASEGT. CDR3 size: 12 residues. V was clipped by 3 bases and J by 4 bases, with 6 bases between them.

The chain combines TRBV5-1 with TRBJ1-2; D is possibly TRBD1 (5 bases). Trimming shortened V by 2 bases and J by 0 bases, and 17 bases separated the two germline ends. CDR3 length: 17 residues. Germline CDR1 and CDR2: SGHRS and YFSETQ. For the CDR3, the DNA is TGCGCCAGCAGCTTAGGGAGGGGTCCCGACCCTAACTATGGCTACACCTTC. Amino acid sequence: CASSLGRGPDPNYGYTF.

The V gene is TRBV10-3, the J gene TRBJ2-7; D gene unclear. This CDR3 has 13 residues. Germline V gene data show CDR1 as ENHRY and CDR2 as SYGVKD. Trimming left V 8 bases short and J 2 bases short, with 13 bases between. Here the CDR3 reads CAIAITEAYEQYF. In nucleotides, the CDR3 is TGTGCCATCGCCATTACGGAAGCCTACGAGCAGTACTTC.

The chain combines TRBV29-1 with TRBJ2-1; D is undetermined. Germline V gene data show CDR1 as SQVTM and CDR2 as ANQGSEA. This CDR3 is built from 15 residues. Trimming shortened V by 5 bases and J by 4 bases, and 18 bases separated the two germline ends. The CDR3 DNA reads as TGCAGCGTTTCCTTAGCTCTCCTTAAATACAATGAGCAGTTCTTC. Encoded protein: CSVSLALLKYNEQFF.

The V gene is TRBV5-1, the J gene TRBJ2-2; 7 nucleotides agree with TRBD2. The CDR3 totals 14 residues. Germline lookup yields CDR1 SGHRS and CDR2 YFSETQ. The ends lost 6 bases at V and 5 bases at J; junction bases unmatched: 7. This chain's CDR3 is CASNFQGGTGELFF. In DNA, the CDR3 is TGCGCCAGCAATTTTCAGGGAGGGACCGGGGAGCTGTTTTTT.

This rearrangement joins TRBV4-2 to TRBJ2-7, with D perhaps TRBD2 (6 bases). V gave up 1 base and J gave up 2 bases, with 15 bases separating them. The germline V gene has CDR1 LGHNA and CDR2 YNFKEQ. The CDR3 consists of 16 residues. CDR3 bases: TGTGCCAGCAGCCAAGGTGGGGGGACTGCGACCTACGAGCAGTACTTC. Protein product: CASSQGGGTATYEQYF.

This clonotype was counted a few times. The genes are TRBV4-2 and TRBJ1-6; 7 nucleotides line up with TRBD1. CDR1 LGHNA and CDR2 YNFKEQ come from the germline V gene. The CDR3 spans 15 residues. With 2 bases clipped from V and 7 bases from J, the junction kept 5 bases outside the gene matches. The CDR3 loop reads CASSQPQGGNSPLHF. DNA of the CDR3: TGTGCCAGCAGCCAACCCCAGGGGGGAAATTCACCCCTCCACTTT.

This clonotype came up many times. The V call is TRBV2, the J call TRBJ2-5, with 10 bases identical to TRBD2. The CDR3 sequence is 14 residues long. In germline, CDR1 is SNHLY, CDR2 FYNNEI. V trimming: 6 bases; J trimming: 2 bases; junction bases outside the gene matches: 3. The DNA for the CDR3 is TGTGCCAGCAGCCGGACTAGCGGACAAGAGACCCAGTACTTC. Encoded protein: CASSRTSGQETQYF.